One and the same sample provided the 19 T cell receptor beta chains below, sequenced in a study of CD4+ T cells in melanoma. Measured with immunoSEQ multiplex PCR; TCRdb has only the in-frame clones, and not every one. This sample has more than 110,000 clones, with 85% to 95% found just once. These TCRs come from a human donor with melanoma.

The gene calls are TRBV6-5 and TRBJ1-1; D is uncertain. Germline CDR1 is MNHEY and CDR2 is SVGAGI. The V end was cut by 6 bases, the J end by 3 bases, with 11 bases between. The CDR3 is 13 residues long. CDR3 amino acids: CASSLVRYTEAFF. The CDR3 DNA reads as TGTGCCAGCAGCCTCGTGAGATACACTGAAGCTTTCTTT.

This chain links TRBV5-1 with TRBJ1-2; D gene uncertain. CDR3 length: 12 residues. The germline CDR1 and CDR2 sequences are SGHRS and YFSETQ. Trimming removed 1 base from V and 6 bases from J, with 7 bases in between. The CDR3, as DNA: TGCGCCAGCAGCTTGACAATAGATGGCTACACCTTC. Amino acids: CASSLTIDGYTF.

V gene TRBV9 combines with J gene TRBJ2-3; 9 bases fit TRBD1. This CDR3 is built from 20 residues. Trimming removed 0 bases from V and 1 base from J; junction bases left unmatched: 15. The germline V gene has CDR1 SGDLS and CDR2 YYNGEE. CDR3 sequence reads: CASSVAGRTGAVGGTDTQYF. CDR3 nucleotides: TGTGCCAGCAGCGTAGCCGGCCGGACAGGGGCGGTTGGAGGCACAGATACGCAGTATTTT.

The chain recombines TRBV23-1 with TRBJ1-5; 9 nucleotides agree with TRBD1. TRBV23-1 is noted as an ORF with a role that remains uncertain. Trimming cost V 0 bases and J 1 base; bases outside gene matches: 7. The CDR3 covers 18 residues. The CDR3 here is CASSQSGQGRMSNQPQHF. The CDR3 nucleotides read TGCGCCAGCAGTCAATCCGGACAGGGGCGAATGAGCAATCAGCCCCAGCATTTT.

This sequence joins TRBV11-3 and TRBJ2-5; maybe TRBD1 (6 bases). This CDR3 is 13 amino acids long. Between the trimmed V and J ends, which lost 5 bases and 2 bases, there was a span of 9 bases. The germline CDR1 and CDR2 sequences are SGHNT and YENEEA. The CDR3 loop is CASSRTAQETQYF. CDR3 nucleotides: TGTGCCAGCAGCCGGACAGCTCAAGAGACCCAGTACTTC.

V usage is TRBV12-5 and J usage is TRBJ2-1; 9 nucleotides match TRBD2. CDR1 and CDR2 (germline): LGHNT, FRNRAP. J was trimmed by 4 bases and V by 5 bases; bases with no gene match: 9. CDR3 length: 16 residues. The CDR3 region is CASGAARGGEYNEQFF. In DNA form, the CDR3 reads TGTGCTAGTGGTGCCGCGCGCGGGGGGGAGTACAATGAGCAGTTCTTC.

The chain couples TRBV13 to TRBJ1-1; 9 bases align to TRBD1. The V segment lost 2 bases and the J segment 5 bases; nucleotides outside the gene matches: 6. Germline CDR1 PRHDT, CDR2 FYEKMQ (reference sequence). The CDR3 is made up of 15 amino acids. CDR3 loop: CASSLRDRAFTEAFF. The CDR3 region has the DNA TGTGCCAGCAGCTTACGGGACAGGGCGTTTACTGAAGCTTTCTTT.

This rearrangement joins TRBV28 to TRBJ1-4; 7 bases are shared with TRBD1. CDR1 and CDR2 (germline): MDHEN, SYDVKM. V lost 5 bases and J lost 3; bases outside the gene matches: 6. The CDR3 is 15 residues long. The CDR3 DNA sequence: TGTGCCAGCAGTCCTCGCGGGACAGCTAATGAAAAACTGTTTTTT. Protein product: CASSPRGTANEKLFF.

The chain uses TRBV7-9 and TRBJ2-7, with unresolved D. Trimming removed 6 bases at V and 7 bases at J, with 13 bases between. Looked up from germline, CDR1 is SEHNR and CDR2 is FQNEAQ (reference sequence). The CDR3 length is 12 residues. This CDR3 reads CASSFSPQEQYF. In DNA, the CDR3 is TGTGCCAGCAGTTTTTCCCCCCAGGAGCAGTACTTC.

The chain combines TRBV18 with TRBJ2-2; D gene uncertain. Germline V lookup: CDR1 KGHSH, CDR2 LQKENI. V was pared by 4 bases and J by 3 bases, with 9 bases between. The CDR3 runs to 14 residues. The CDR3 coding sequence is TGTGCCAGCTCACTGGGAAAAGACACCGGGGAGCTGTTTTTT. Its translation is CASSLGKDTGELFF.

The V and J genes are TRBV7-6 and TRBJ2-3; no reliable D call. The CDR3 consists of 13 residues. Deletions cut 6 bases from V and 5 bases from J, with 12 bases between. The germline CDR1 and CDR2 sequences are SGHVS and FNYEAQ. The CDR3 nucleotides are TGTGCCAGCAGTTCCATACAAGGAGATACGCAGTATTTT. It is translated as CASSSIQGDTQYF.

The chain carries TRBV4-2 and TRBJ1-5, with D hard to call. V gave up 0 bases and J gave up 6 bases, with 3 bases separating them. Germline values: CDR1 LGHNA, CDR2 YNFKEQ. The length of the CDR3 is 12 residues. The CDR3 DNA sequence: TGTGCCAGCAGCCAAGAGGGTCAGCCCCAGCATTTT. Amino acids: CASSQEGQPQHF.

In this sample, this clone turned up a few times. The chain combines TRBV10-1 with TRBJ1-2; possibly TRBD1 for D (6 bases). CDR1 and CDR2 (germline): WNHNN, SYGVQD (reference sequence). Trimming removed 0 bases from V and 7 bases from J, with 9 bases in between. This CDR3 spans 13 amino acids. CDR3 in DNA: TGCGCCAGCAGTGAGTCCAGGGGATCTGGCTACACCTTC. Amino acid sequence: CASSESRGSGYTF.

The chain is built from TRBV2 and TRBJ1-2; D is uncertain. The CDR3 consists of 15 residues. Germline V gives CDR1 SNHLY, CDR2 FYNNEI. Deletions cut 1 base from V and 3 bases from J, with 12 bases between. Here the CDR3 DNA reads TGTGCCAGCAGTGAAGTTGCAGGTCCTTACTATGGCTACACCTTC. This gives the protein CASSEVAGPYYGYTF.

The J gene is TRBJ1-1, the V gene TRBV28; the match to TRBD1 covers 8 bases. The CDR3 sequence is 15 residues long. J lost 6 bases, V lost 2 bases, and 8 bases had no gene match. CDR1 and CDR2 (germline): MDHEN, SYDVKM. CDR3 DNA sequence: TGTGCCAGCAGTTTACAGGACAGGGTTCCTCCTGAAGCTTTCTTT. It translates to CASSLQDRVPPEAFF.

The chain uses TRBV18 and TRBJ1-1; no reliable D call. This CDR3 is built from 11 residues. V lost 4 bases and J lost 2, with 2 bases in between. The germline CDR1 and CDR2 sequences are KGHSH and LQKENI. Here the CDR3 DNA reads TGTGCCAGCTCACTTAACACTGAAGCTTTCTTT. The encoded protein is CASSLNTEAFF. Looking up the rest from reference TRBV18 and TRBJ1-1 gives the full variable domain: NAGVMQNPRHLVRRRGQEARLRCSPMKGHSHVYWYRQLPEEGLKFMVYLQKENIIDESGMPKERFSAEFPKEGPSILRIQQVVRGDSAAYFCASSLNTEAFFGQGTRLTVV.

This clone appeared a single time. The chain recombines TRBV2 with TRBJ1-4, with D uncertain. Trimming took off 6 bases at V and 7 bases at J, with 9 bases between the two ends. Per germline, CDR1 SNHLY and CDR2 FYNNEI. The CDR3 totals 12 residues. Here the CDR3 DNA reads TGTGCCAGCAGGACTCGAGCTGAAAAACTGTTTTTT. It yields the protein CASRTRAEKLFF.

CDR3 nucleotides: TGTGCCTGTCCCGGACAGGGGAACCTCTACGAGCAGTACTTC. It is translated as CACPGQGNLYEQYF. The rearrangement links TRBV30 to TRBJ2-5, with TRBD1 identical over 9 bases. The closer fit of TRBJ2-7 to the DNA end suggests the J call may be wrong. CDR1 GTSNPN and CDR2 SVGIG come from the germline V gene (reference sequence). The CDR3 is 14 amino acids.

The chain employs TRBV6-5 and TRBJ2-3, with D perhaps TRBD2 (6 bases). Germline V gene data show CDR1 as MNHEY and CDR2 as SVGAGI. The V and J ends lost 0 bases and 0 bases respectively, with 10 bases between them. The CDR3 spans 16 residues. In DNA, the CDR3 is TGTGCCAGCAGTTACTCGGTGCTAGCGAGCACAGATACGCAGTATTTT. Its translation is CASSYSVLASTDTQYF.